Presented here are 20 T cell receptor beta chains from one specimen sequenced in a study of T cell repertoires in cytomegalovirus infection. These receptors' antigens are unknown. One entry per CDR3 protein, called by TCRdb with MiXCR from the reads. The sample shows some 150,000 distinct CDR3 sequences, about 32% of them seen only once. Sequencing used CD8+ T cells from cultured PBMCs, obtained from culture after CMV antigen stimulation. Source of these receptors: a human donor in good health (CMV status not recorded). Some clones in this sample may be carry-over from other donors' samples.

V usage is TRBV7-9 and J usage is TRBJ2-7; a possible D gene is TRBD1 (5 bases). The CDR3 loop spans 15 amino acids. The germline V gene encodes CDR1 SEHNR and CDR2 FQNEAQ (reference sequence). V gave up 4 bases and J gave up 6 bases, with 19 bases separating them. CDR3 residues: CASSSDPDTLGEQYF. DNA for the CDR3: TGTGCCAGCAGCTCCGACCCGGACACCCTCGGCGAGCAGTACTTC.

There are a few counts of this clonotype. This chain uses TRBV6-6 with TRBJ1-2, with 7 bases lining up with TRBD1. The CDR3 has 14 amino acids. After removal of 2 bases from V and 10 bases from J, the junction contained 10 bases not matched to a gene. Germline CDR1 is MNHNY and CDR2 is SVGAGI (reference sequence). This CDR3 is CASSYTGTDSSYTF. CDR3 in DNA: TGTGCCAGCAGTTACACCGGGACAGACAGTTCCTACACCTTC.

This clonotype was detected a few times. The genes are TRBV5-1 and TRBJ1-1; TRBD1 matches 7 bases. The V segment lost 0 bases and the J segment 5 bases; nucleotides outside the gene matches: 4. The CDR3 runs 14 residues. Germline V CDR1 and CDR2: SGHRS, YFSETQ. CDR3 sequence (DNA): TGCGCCAGCAGCTTGGAGGGGGCTCGGACTGAAGCTTTCTTT. Translating it yields CASSLEGARTEAFF.

On this clonotype: This clone may be a read error of a much larger clone one base away. The chain carries TRBV7-3 and TRBJ2-3; 7 positions match TRBD1. CDR1 is SGHTA, CDR2 FQGTGA, per germline. This CDR3 is built from 14 residues. The chain's CDR3 is CASSAKGGTDMQYF. The CDR3 nucleotides are TGTGCCAGCAGCGCCAAAGGGGGCACAGATATGCAGTATTTT.

This clonotype was seen repeatedly, ten times or more. The V and J genes are TRBV7-4 and TRBJ2-1; 11 positions agree with TRBD2. The germline V gene encodes CDR1 SGHVT and CDR2 SQSDAQ. Trimming cost V 4 bases and J 10 bases; bases outside gene matches: 21. The CDR3 extends over 19 amino acids. CDR3 nucleotides: TGTGCCAGCAGCTCCGTCTGGGGACTAGCGGACCACCTCGTCCCCGAGCAGTTCTTC. Translated: CASSSVWGLADHLVPEQFF.

This clonotype came up a few times. This chain uses TRBV12-3 or TRBV12-4 with TRBJ1-5; 9 bases are shared with TRBD1. The CDR3 is 16 residues long. V dropped 6 bases and J dropped 7; count of bases not matched to a gene: 13. CDR3 loop: CASSPEGQGWGQPQHF. The CDR3 DNA reads as TGTGCCAGCAGCCCGGAGGGACAGGGATGGGGGCAGCCCCAGCATTTT.

The chain couples TRBV10-3 to TRBJ2-7; weak D call: TRBD1 (6 bases). The CDR3 covers 16 residues. Trimming took 0 bases from V and 0 from J, leaving 12 bases between them. Germline V gives CDR1 ENHRY, CDR2 SYGVKD. CDR3 loop: CAISESGHESSYEQYF. The CDR3 DNA sequence: TGTGCCATCAGTGAGTCGGGACATGAGAGCTCCTACGAGCAGTACTTC.

V usage is TRBV19 and J usage is TRBJ1-1; 7 bases align to TRBD1. Germline V lookup: CDR1 LNHDA, CDR2 SQIVND (reference sequence). With 5 bases clipped from V and 3 bases from J, the junction kept 9 bases outside the gene matches. The CDR3 loop spans 15 amino acids. Here the CDR3 DNA reads TGTGCCAGTAGTTTCACTCCAGGGGGTTACACTGAAGCTTTCTTT. Protein: CASSFTPGGYTEAFF.

CDR3 amino acids: CASSLDSLLGQSSYNEQFF. The CDR3 bases are TGTGCCAGCAGCTTAGATTCCCTCTTGGGACAGAGCTCCTACAATGAGCAGTTCTTC. The chain employs TRBV7-9 and TRBJ2-1; TRBD1 matches at 7 bases. The CDR3 loop spans 19 amino acids. Germline V lookup: CDR1 SEHNR, CDR2 FQNEAQ (reference sequence). J was trimmed by 0 bases and V by 1 base; bases with no gene match: 12.

This clonotype was counted a few times. Here the CDR3 DNA reads TGTGCCAGCAGCGGCCCATCGGAAGACTCTGGAAACACCATATATTTT. It is translated as CASSGPSEDSGNTIYF. The rearrangement joins TRBV9 to TRBJ1-3; D gene ambiguous. This CDR3 is built from 16 residues. Between the trimmed V and J ends, which lost 3 bases and 0 bases, there was a span of 13 bases. Per the germline V gene, CDR1 is SGDLS and CDR2 is YYNGEE.

The chain has TRBV19 and TRBJ2-1; D is ambiguous. Germline CDR1 is LNHDA and CDR2 is SQIVND (reference sequence). The V gene lost 7 bases and the J gene lost 8 bases, with 9 bases spanning the gap. The CDR3 consists of 11 residues. In DNA, the CDR3 is TGTGCCAGTAAGGATGGCCATGAGCAGTTCTTC. As protein: CASKDGHEQFF. The complete variable domain, with remaining parts taken from reference TRBV19 and TRBJ2-1, reads DGGITQSPKYLFRKEGQNVTLSCEQNLNHDAMYWYRQDPGQGLRLIYYSQIVNDFQKGDIAEGYSVSREKKESFPLTVTSAQKNPTAFYLCASKDGHEQFFGPGTRLTVL.

Comments on this clonotype: The junction departs from germline at one end; a sequencing error may be responsible. The chain uses TRBV12-3 or TRBV12-4 and TRBJ2-3; tentatively, D is TRBD2 (5 bases). The CDR3 is 12 amino acids. The DNA of the CDR3 is TGTGCCAGCAGTTTCTTCGGGATGGGATTAACTTTT. It yields the protein CASSFFGMGLTF.

The J gene is TRBJ1-2, the V gene TRBV19; 9 positions agree with TRBD1. The CDR3 is made up of 14 amino acids. Trimming at V came to 6 bases and at J to 4 bases, leaving 6 bases not matched to a gene. CDR1 is LNHDA and CDR2 is SQIVND in the germline V gene (reference sequence). CDR3 residues: CASRPGQGIYGYTF. In DNA, the CDR3 is TGTGCCAGTAGGCCGGGACAGGGAATCTATGGCTACACCTTC. Combining the CDR3 with reference TRBV19 and TRBJ1-2 gives the whole variable domain DGGITQSPKYLFRKEGQNVTLSCEQNLNHDAMYWYRQDPGQGLRLIYYSQIVNDFQKGDIAEGYSVSREKKESFPLTVTSAQKNPTAFYLCASRPGQGIYGYTFGSGTRLTVV.

The rearrangement links TRBV11-3 to TRBJ2-1, with D hard to call. V lost 2 bases, J lost 5 bases, and 10 bases lay in between. This CDR3 is built from 14 residues. Germline CDR1 SGHNT, CDR2 YENEEA. The CDR3 DNA reads TGTGCCAGCAGCTTAAGTGGGATACACAATGAGCAGTTCTTC. It yields the protein CASSLSGIHNEQFF.

This clonotype was observed a few times. The V gene is TRBV28, the J gene TRBJ2-3, with 7 bases that match TRBD2. The ends lost 1 base at V and 1 base at J; junction bases unmatched: 2. Germline V lookup: CDR1 MDHEN, CDR2 SYDVKM. This CDR3 spans 15 amino acids. The CDR3 here is CASSLFGRGTDTQYF. For the CDR3, the DNA is TGTGCCAGCAGTTTATTTGGGAGGGGCACAGATACGCAGTATTTT.

The genes are TRBV2 and TRBJ2-1, with 12 bases lining up with TRBD1. The CDR3 has 15 amino acids. Losses at the gene ends were 3 bases for V and 7 bases for J; bases not matched to a gene: 4. Germline lookup yields CDR1 SNHLY and CDR2 FYNNEI. The CDR3 here is CASSEGTGGYNEQFF. The CDR3 bases are TGTGCCAGCAGTGAGGGGACAGGGGGCTATAATGAGCAGTTCTTC.

This clonotype was seen a few times. J is TRBJ2-3 and V is TRBV4-1, with 7 bases aligning to TRBD2. V trimming: 3 bases; J trimming: 0 bases; junction bases outside the gene matches: 6. The CDR3 is made up of 16 amino acids. Germline V gene data show CDR1 as MGHRA and CDR2 as YSYEKL. CDR3 in DNA: TGCGCCAGCAGCCAGCGAGCGGGGTATAGCACAGATACGCAGTATTTT. It encodes CASSQRAGYSTDTQYF.

This clonotype was seen a handful of times. This chain uses TRBV7-6 with TRBJ1-2, with 8 nucleotides matching TRBD1. Germline V lookup: CDR1 SGHVS, CDR2 FNYEAQ. Trimming took 5 bases from V and 8 from J; bases not matched to a gene: 13. The CDR3 contains 15 residues. CDR3 bases: TGTGCCAGCAGCCCGAGGACAGGGCATGCCCGAGGCTACACCTTC. Translation: CASSPRTGHARGYTF.

The CDR3 loop reads CASSPPPSGGIDTQYF. CDR3 sequence (DNA): TGTGCCAGCAGCCCACCCCCCAGCGGGGGGATAGATACGCAGTATTTT. The chain has TRBV7-3 and TRBJ2-3; 9 nucleotides agree with TRBD2. The V gene's germline CDR1 is SGHTA and CDR2 FQGTGA. CDR3 length: 16 amino acids. V lost 5 bases and J lost 5; bases outside the gene matches: 11.

This clonotype was seen only a few times. V and J are TRBV7-9 and TRBJ1-1; D not resolved. Trimming pared 3 bases from V and 0 bases from J, leaving 8 bases between. The CDR3 length is 14 residues. CDR1 and CDR2 (germline): SEHNR, FQNEAQ (reference sequence). CDR3 nucleotides: TGTGCCAGCAGCTTTGGTCAGATGAACACTGAAGCTTTCTTT. Protein sequence: CASSFGQMNTEAFF. Full variable domain (rest looked up from reference TRBV7-9 and TRBJ1-1): DTGVSQNPRHKITKRGQNVTFRCDPISEHNRLYWYRQTLGQGPEFLTYFQNEAQLEKSRLLSDRFSAERPKGSFSTLEIQRTEQGDSAMYLCASSFGQMNTEAFFGQGTRLTVV.